This T cell receptor beta chain was obtained from a study of cytomegalovirus exposure and HLA in healthy donors. Study results and caveats: As a later analysis revealed, most CMV-associated TCR beta chains appeared HLA-restricted. Further analysis, carried out later, found HLA-associated TCR beta chains more clonally expanded than equally common other chains. The classifier reportedly diagnosed cytomegalovirus status with high specificity and sensitivity.

To note about this clone: As yet, its antigen is unknown.

The CDR3 is made up of 15 amino acids. Germline CDR1 is KGHSH and CDR2 is LQKENI. Between the trimmed V and J ends, which lost 5 bases and 0 bases, there was a span of 10 bases. In the PCR, 60 Vbeta and 13 Jbeta primers were used. Profiled with immunoSEQ multiplex PCR; TCRdb holds only in-frame clones, not every one. The table lists fewer than 100,000 clones, 65% to 85% of them singletons. The sequencing sample was made of PBMCs. The chain recombines TRBV18 with TRBJ2-2; D may be TRBD1 (5 bases). This receptor was identified in a man aged 35 to 55 in good health and CMV-seronegative. The CDR3 DNA sequence: TGTGCCAGCTCATGGACAAACGCGAACACCGGGGAGCTGTTTTTT. Encoded protein: CASSWTNANTGELFF.